Listed below are T cell receptor beta chains from one sample, sequenced in a study of T cell responses to AZD1222 COVID-19 vaccine. Assay used: immunoSEQ multiplex PCR; TCRdb lists only in-frame clones, some missing. The sample lists about 80,000 clones, approximately 90% occurring once. The source was peripheral blood, collected 28 days after the second AZD1222 dose. Source of these receptors: an adult who received the AZD1222 COVID-19 vaccine. The CDR3 runs from the conserved cysteine through the conserved F or W. A D gene is named only where the DNA matches it firmly. Rows give clone size only sometimes, using once, few, many, or a class for an expanded clone.

clone_size d_call j_call v_call cdr3_aa cdr3_nt
. . TRBJ2-2 TRBV5-1 CASSLEAGLPGGELFF TGCGCCAGCAGCTTGGAGGCAGGGCTGCCTGGCGGGGAGCTGTTTTTT
. . TRBJ1-5 TRBV19 CASRPRGDQPQHF TGTGCCAGTAGACCCCGGGGGGATCAGCCCCAGCATTTT
. TRBD2 TRBJ2-3 TRBV4-2 CASSQERGSTDTQYF TGTGCCAGCAGCCAGGAGCGGGGGAGCACAGATACGCAGTATTTT
. . TRBJ2-1 TRBV7-2 CASSSTSRIGGNEQFF TGTGCCAGCAGCTCAACCTCTCGGATAGGGGGTAATGAGCAGTTCTTC
. TRBD1 TRBJ1-1 TRBV27 CASSPTGPTEAFF TGTGCCAGCAGTCCGACAGGGCCCACTGAAGCTTTCTTT
. . TRBJ2-1 TRBV29-1 CSVGNSGRNEQFF TGCAGCGTTGGTAACTCCGGGCGGAATGAGCAGTTCTTC
. TRBD2 TRBJ2-7 TRBV2 CASSRDSGGTYEQYF TGTGCCAGCAGCCGGGACTCGGGAGGTACCTACGAGCAGTACTTC
. TRBD2 TRBJ2-7 TRBV3-1/TRBV3-2 CASSQDIAGVGEQYF TGTGCCAGCAGCCAAGATATAGCGGGAGTAGGCGAGCAGTACTTC
. TRBD2 TRBJ2-1 TRBV18 CASSSQIQAGRFGEQFF TGTGCCAGCTCCTCCCAGATTCAAGCGGGAAGGTTTGGTGAGCAGTTCTTC
. . TRBJ1-2 TRBV10-3 CAISNLGTGGYTF TGTGCCATCAGTAACCTCGGTACGGGTGGCTACACCTTC
. . TRBJ2-7 TRBV5-1 CASSLGSDYEQYF TGCGCCAGCAGCTTGGGTAGCGACTACGAGCAGTACTTC
. TRBD1 TRBJ2-7 TRBV6-1 CASSGGIQGAPLLSYEQYF TGTGCCAGCAGTGGAGGGATCCAGGGGGCGCCCCTTTTGTCCTACGAGCAGTACTTC
. . TRBJ1-1 TRBV5-1 CASSSGTINTEAFF TGCGCCAGCAGCTCCGGGACAATTAACACTGAAGCTTTCTTT
. TRBD1 TRBJ1-6 TRBV28 CASSLPRTGGFSPLHF TGTGCCAGCAGTTTACCGCGGACAGGGGGCTTTTCACCCCTCCACTTT
. TRBD1 TRBJ1-4 TRBV7-6 CASSMGQGGILGEKLFF TGTGCCAGCAGCATGGGACAGGGAGGGATCTTAGGTGAAAAACTGTTTTTT
. TRBD1 TRBJ1-5 TRBV2 CASRDPGQGNQPQHF TGTGCCAGCAGGGATCCGGGACAGGGTAATCAGCCCCAGCATTTT
. . TRBJ2-2 TRBV6-1 CASSERWDGELFF TGTGCCAGCAGTGAACGATGGGACGGGGAGCTGTTTTTT
. . TRBJ1-1 TRBV14 CASSQEGHLTEAFF TGTGCCAGCAGCCAAGAGGGACACCTCACTGAAGCTTTCTTT
. TRBD2 TRBJ2-3 TRBV4-2 CASSPLGAGETDTQYF TGTGCCAGCAGCCCTCTAGGTGCGGGAGAAACAGATACGCAGTATTTT
. . TRBJ1-5 TRBV28 CASSYSNQPQHF TGTGCCAGCAGTTATAGCAATCAGCCCCAGCATTTT
few . TRBJ1-1 TRBV28 CASIRFLNTEAFF TGTGCCAGCATCCGGTTCCTGAACACTGAAGCTTTCTTT
. TRBD2 TRBJ2-2 TRBV7-8 CASSPTPTSAGELFF TGTGCCAGCAGCCCGACCCCGACTAGCGCCGGGGAGCTGTTTTTT
. . TRBJ1-2 TRBV30 CAWSTGTYGYTF TGTGCCTGGAGTACAGGGACCTATGGCTACACCTTC
. . TRBJ2-7 TRBV5-4 CASSLGQASYEQYF TGTGCCAGCAGCTTGGGGCAGGCCTCCTACGAGCAGTACTTC
once . TRBJ1-1 TRBV10-2 CASRAGAGNTEAFF TGCGCCAGCAGGGCTGGGGCAGGGAACACTGAAGCTTTCTTT
. TRBD1 TRBJ1-1 TRBV5-4 CASRSTGRATEAFF TGTGCCAGCAGATCGACAGGGCGAGCGACTGAAGCTTTCTTT
. TRBD2 TRBJ2-5 TRBV11-2 CASSLGGLAGGQGETQYF TGTGCCAGCAGCTTAGGAGGACTAGCGGGAGGGCAGGGGGAGACCCAGTACTTC
. TRBD2 TRBJ2-1 TRBV19 CASSDLAGGPSNEQFF TGTGCCAGTAGTGATCTAGCGGGAGGGCCTTCCAATGAGCAGTTCTTC